One sample yielded the 13 T cell receptor beta chains listed below, sequenced in a study of breast tumors, draining lymph nodes, adjacent tissues. Breast cancer patients provided tissue from their axillary draining lymph nodes. TCRdb re-analysed the multiplex PCR reads in MiXCR, keeping a single row per CDR3 protein. The repertoire has roughly 100,000 distinct CDR3 sequences, roughly 33% of them found once; the top ten carry 4.5% to 7%. Sequencing input: axillary lymph node tissue. The source is a female donor with breast cancer. Some clones in this sample may be carry-over from other donors' samples.

At least ten counts were recorded for this clonotype. The chain couples TRBV5-1 to TRBJ2-2, with no clear D. Germline V gives CDR1 SGHRS, CDR2 YFSETQ. The CDR3 runs 11 residues. V was clipped by 4 bases and J by 4 bases, with 2 bases between them. The CDR3 DNA sequence: TGCGCCAGCAGCACCACCGGGGAGCTGTTTTTT. Translated, it gives CASSTTGELFF.

The V call is TRBV9, the J call TRBJ1-1, with D possibly being TRBD1 (6 bases). CDR1 SGDLS and CDR2 YYNGEE come from the germline V gene. V was trimmed by 2 bases and J by 6 bases, leaving 14 bases between them. The CDR3 loop spans 14 amino acids. The CDR3 loop reads CASSVAGDGPEAFF. The CDR3 DNA reads as TGTGCCAGCAGCGTTGCAGGGGACGGCCCTGAAGCTTTCTTT.

To note about this clonotype: A read error is possible here, since a much larger clone lies one base away. V and J are TRBV7-2 and TRBJ1-2; D possibly corresponds to TRBD1 (6 bases). The CDR3 is made up of 15 amino acids. The V gene's germline CDR1 is SGHTA and CDR2 FQGNSA. The CDR3, as DNA: TGTGCCAGCAGCTCACACGGGGGGGGCGCTGGGGGCTACCCCTTC. This gives the protein CASSSHGGGAGGYPF.

This clonotype showed up many times. The CDR3 nucleotides read TGTGCCAGCAGCTTAAGCGGGACCAAAAACATTCAGTACTTC. Amino acids: CASSLSGTKNIQYF. The chain links TRBV7-9 to TRBJ2-4; 7 bases map to TRBD2. The CDR3 sequence is 14 residues long. CDR1 is SEHNR and CDR2 is FQNEAQ in the germline V gene (reference sequence). The V segment lost 2 bases and the J segment 2 bases; nucleotides outside the gene matches: 0.

The V and J genes are TRBV15 and TRBJ2-7, with 7 bases lining up with TRBD2. V shed 3 bases, J shed 4 bases, and the junction held 9 bases outside the gene matches. The CDR3 totals 15 residues. The germline V gene encodes CDR1 LNHNV and CDR2 YYDKDF (reference sequence). In DNA form, the CDR3 reads TGTGCCACCAGCAGCGTAGGAGCGGGGTCATACGAGCAGTACTTC. Translating it yields CATSSVGAGSYEQYF.

A word on this clonotype: Sequence at one end of the junction differs from germline and may be a read error. CDR3 in DNA: TGCAGTGCTAGGGTCAGGGGGCGCGAGCCGTACTTC. It encodes CSARVRGREPYF. The chain is built from TRBV20-1 and TRBJ2-7, with 8 bases identical to TRBD1. CDR1 is DFQATT, CDR2 SNEGSKA, per germline (reference sequence). This CDR3 region has 12 residues.

Concerning this clonotype: One end of the junction varies from germline; a read error may be responsible. The chain recombines TRBV5-5 with TRBJ1-5, with a tentative D call TRBD1 (6 bases). The CDR3 consists of 14 residues. The germline gives CDR1 SGHKS, CDR2 YYEKEE (reference sequence). The CDR3 DNA is TGTGTCAGCAGCCGAGGGGGAGCTGGATGGGCCCAGCATTTT. It codes for CVSSRGGAGWAQHF.

Many counts were recorded for this clonotype. The J gene is TRBJ2-7, the V gene TRBV20-1; 12 positions match TRBD2. This CDR3 contains 16 residues. From germline, CDR1 is DFQATT and CDR2 SNEGSKA (reference sequence). The ends lost 6 bases at V and 0 bases at J; junction bases unmatched: 9. Here the CDR3 reads CSAPASGGEPSYEQYF. The CDR3, as DNA: TGCAGTGCCCCGGCTAGCGGGGGGGAACCCTCCTACGAGCAGTACTTC.

This clonotype was picked up many times. The V and J genes are TRBV12-3 or TRBV12-4 and TRBJ1-5; D is perhaps TRBD1 (5 bases). CDR3 length: 14 residues. Trimming removed 6 bases from V and 4 bases from J, with 13 bases in between. The CDR3 DNA follows: TGTGCCAGCAGAACAGGCCACCCTAATCAGCCCCAGCATTTT. Amino acids: CASRTGHPNQPQHF.

V is TRBV29-1 and J is TRBJ2-7, with unresolved D. This CDR3 region has 10 residues. Germline V gene data show CDR1 as SQVTM and CDR2 as ANQGSEA. The germline V and J ends were trimmed by 6 bases and 7 bases, with 10 bases remaining between them. The CDR3 reads CSVVGLEQYF. The CDR3 DNA sequence: TGCAGCGTGGTAGGCTTAGAGCAGTACTTC.

In this sample, this clonotype turned up many times. The CDR3 loop reads CASSFGGRITDTQYF. CDR3 bases: TGCGCCAGCAGCTTTGGGGGGCGTATCACAGATACGCAGTATTTT. The chain carries TRBV5-1 and TRBJ2-3; D is tentatively TRBD1 or TRBD2 (6 bases each). CDR3 size: 15 residues. V was trimmed by 2 bases and J by 2 bases, leaving 12 bases between them. The V gene's germline CDR1 is SGHRS and CDR2 YFSETQ.

This clonotype came up many times. CDR3 in DNA: TGTGCCAGCAGCCCGGGGGGGCCGGAGACCCAGTACTTC. It translates to CASSPGGPETQYF. The rearrangement links TRBV7-8 to TRBJ2-5, with 8 bases matching TRBD2. The CDR3 sequence is 13 residues long. Looked up from germline, CDR1 is SGHVS and CDR2 is FQNEAQ. V was clipped by 5 bases and J by 5 bases; unmatched bases: 4.

Points on this clonotype: A much more abundant neighbour one base away suggests this may be a read error. V gene TRBV20-1 combines with J gene TRBJ2-3; TRBD2 might be the D (6 bases). The CDR3 is made up of 13 amino acids. Germline V gene lookup returns CDR1 DFQATT and CDR2 SNEGSKA (reference sequence). The CDR3 DNA sequence: TGCAGTGTTATAGCTACTAGCACAGGTACGCAGTATTTT. Its protein is CSVIATSTGTQYF.